This T cell receptor beta chain was sequenced for a study of T cell repertoires in cytomegalovirus infection. As concerns this clonotype: What it recognizes is unknown.

In germline, CDR1 is ENHRY, CDR2 SYGVKD. Between the trimmed V and J ends, which lost 4 bases and 2 bases, there was a span of 9 bases. The length of the CDR3 is 13 residues. TCRdb passed the reads through MiXCR, listing each CDR3 protein once. The sample shows 360,000 or so distinct CDR3 sequences, approximately 30% of them seen only once. The source was cultured PBMCs, collected from culture after CMV antigen stimulation. The genes are TRBV10-3 and TRBJ2-7; D ambiguous. This receptor was obtained from a human donor in good health (CMV status not recorded). Some clones in this sample may be carry-over from other donors' samples. The CDR3 loop reads CAISGGSTYEQYV. The CDR3 DNA reads TGTGCCATCAGTGGGGGTTCAACCTACGAGCAGTACGTC.